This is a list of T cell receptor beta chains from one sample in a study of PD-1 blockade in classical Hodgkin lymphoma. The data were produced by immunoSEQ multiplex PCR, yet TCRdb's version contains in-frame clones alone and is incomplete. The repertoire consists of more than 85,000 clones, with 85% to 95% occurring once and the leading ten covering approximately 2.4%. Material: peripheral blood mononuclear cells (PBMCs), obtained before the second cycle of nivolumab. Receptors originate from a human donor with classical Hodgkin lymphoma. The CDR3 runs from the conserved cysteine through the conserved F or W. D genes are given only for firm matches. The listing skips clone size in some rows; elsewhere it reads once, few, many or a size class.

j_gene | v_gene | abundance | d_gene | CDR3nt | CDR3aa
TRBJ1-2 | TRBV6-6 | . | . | TGTGCCAGCAGTTACTCGAGGGGAAGCTATGGCTACACCTTC | CASSYSRGSYGYTF
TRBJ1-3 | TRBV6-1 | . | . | TGTGCCAGCGGCCCGAGGGCTTCTGGAAACACCATATATTTT | CASGPRASGNTIYF
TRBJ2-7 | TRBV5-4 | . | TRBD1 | TGTGCCAGCAGCGCACACCACCGGGACAGGGCTCCCTACGAGCAGTACTTC | CASSAHHRDRAPYEQYF
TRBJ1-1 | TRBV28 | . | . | TGTGCCAGCAGTTTACTTGGTCGGGGGGCGGACACTGAAGCTTTCTTT | CASSLLGRGADTEAFF
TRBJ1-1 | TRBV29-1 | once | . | TGCAGCGCAACGATCGGTGGGAACACTGAAGCTTTCTTT | CSATIGGNTEAFF
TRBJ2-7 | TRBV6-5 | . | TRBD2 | TGTGCCAGCAGACGGCTAGCGGGAGGAAGCTACGAGCAGTACTTC | CASRRLAGGSYEQYF
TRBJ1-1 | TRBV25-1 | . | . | TGTGCCAGCAGTAGTCCTTACCAGGGGCGAACTGAAGCTTTCTTT | CASSSPYQGRTEAFF
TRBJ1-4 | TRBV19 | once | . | TGTGCCAGTAGATCTCCGGGACGGGCTAATGAAAAACTGTTTTTT | CASRSPGRANEKLFF
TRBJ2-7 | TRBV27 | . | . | TGTGCCAGCAGTTTCCCGGCCGCGGGGCCCCCCTACGAGCAGTACTTC | CASSFPAAGPPYEQYF
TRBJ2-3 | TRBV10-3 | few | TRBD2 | TGTGCCACCTTAGCGGGGGGACTCCGCCGCACAGATACGCAGTATTTT | CATLAGGLRRTDTQYF
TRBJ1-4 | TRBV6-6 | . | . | TGTGCCAGCACTGGATATGGCAGGGGAAGAGAGAAACTGTTTTTT | CASTGYGRGREKLFF
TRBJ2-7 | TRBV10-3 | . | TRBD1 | TGTGCCATCAGGGGGACAGGGGTTGACAGCGGAACCTACGAGCAGTACTTC | CAIRGTGVDSGTYEQYF
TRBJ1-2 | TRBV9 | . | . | TGTGCCAGCAGCGGGGCGGAGGCATCCTATGGCTACACCTTC | CASSGAEASYGYTF
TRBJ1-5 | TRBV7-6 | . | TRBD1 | TGTGCCAGCAGCCCGGCAGGGGGAAAGGGTTATCAGCCCCAGCATTTT | CASSPAGGKGYQPQHF
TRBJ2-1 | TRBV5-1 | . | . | TGCGCCAGCAGTCCAGGGGCCTACAATGAGCAGTTCTTC | CASSPGAYNEQFF
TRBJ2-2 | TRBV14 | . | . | TGTGCCAGCAGCCAGCCCCTCCAAGCGACCGGGGAGCTGTTTTTT | CASSQPLQATGELFF
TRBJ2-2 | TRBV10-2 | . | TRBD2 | TGCGCCAGCAGTGCCCTAGCGGGAAGCGGCACCGGGGAGCTGTTTTTT | CASSALAGSGTGELFF
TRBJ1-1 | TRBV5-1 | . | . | TGCGCCAGCAGCTTGGCCACCAGTGCCAACACTGAAGCTTTCTTT | CASSLATSANTEAFF
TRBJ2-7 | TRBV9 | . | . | TGTGCCAGCAGCAATACAGCCTACGAGCAGTACTTC | CASSNTAYEQYF
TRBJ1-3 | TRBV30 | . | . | TGTGCCTGGAGTGGGCTGAGCTCTGGAAACACCATATATTTT | CAWSGLSSGNTIYF
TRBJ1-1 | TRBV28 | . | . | TGTGCCAGCAGTTTATACGTGGGACTAGGCGGGAACACTGAAGCTTTCTTT | CASSLYVGLGGNTEAFF
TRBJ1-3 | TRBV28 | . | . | TGTGCCAGCAGTCCGGACATCTCTGGAAACACCATATATTTT | CASSPDISGNTIYF
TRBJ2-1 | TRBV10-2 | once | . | TGCGCCAGCAGTGATGGTCTGCTCCGGTCCTACAATGAGCAGTTCTTC | CASSDGLLRSYNEQFF
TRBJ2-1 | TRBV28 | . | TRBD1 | TGTGCCAGCAGTCCCCGACAGGGCCCGGGTAGTGAGCAGTTCTTC | CASSPRQGPGSEQFF
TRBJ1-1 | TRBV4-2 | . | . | TGTGCCAGCAGCCAAGAAGGCTTACGGGACACTGAAGCTTTCTTT | CASSQEGLRDTEAFF
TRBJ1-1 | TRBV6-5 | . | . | TGTGCCAGCAGTCAGGGAGCTGAAGCTTTCTTT | CASSQGAEAFF
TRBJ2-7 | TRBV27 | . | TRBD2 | TGTGCCGTGGGACTAGCGGGAGGGCACGAGCAGTACTTC | CAVGLAGGHEQYF
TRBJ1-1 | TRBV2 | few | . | TGTGCCAGCATGAGGTCCTTCGTGGCTTTCTTT | CASMRSFVAFF
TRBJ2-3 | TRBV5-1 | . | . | TGCGCCAGCAGCTTGACAGATACGCAGTATTTT | CASSLTDTQYF
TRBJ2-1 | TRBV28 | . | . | TGTGCCAGCACCCCGGGGATATACAATGAGCAGTTCTTC | CASTPGIYNEQFF
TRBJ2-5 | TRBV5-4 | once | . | TGTGCCAGCAGCCCTACGGACTGGGAGACCCAGTACTTC | CASSPTDWETQYF
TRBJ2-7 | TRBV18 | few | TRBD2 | TGTGCCAGCTCACCACCGGGGGCGGGAGGAGGCGAGCAGTACTTC | CASSPPGAGGGEQYF
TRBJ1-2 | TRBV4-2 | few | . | TGTGCCAGCAGCCATCCGGAGGGACCTGGCTATGGCTACACCTTC | CASSHPEGPGYGYTF
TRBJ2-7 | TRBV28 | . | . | TGTGCCAGCAGCGTGCCCTACGAGCAGTACTTC | CASSVPYEQYF
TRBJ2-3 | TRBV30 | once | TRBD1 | TGTGCCTGGTTGGGACGCGAGGGGGCGGGAGATACGCAGTATTTT | CAWLGREGAGDTQYF
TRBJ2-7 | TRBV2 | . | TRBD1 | TGTGCCAGCAAGAGGGACAGCTTACGCTACGAGCAGTACTTC | CASKRDSLRYEQYF
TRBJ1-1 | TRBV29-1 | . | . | TGCAGCGTACAGGGCATGAACACTGAAGCTTTCTTT | CSVQGMNTEAFF
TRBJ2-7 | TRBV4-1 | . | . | TGCGCCAGCAGCCGGACAGAAGGAAACTACGAGCAGTACTTC | CASSRTEGNYEQYF
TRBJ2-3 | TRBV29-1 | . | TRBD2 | TGCAGCGTTCAAAAGGGGACTAGCGGGAGACGCACGGTTCCGCAGTATTTT | CSVQKGTSGRRTVPQYF
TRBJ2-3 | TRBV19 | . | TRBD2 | TGTGCCAGTACGATAGCGGGAGGGCCTGGGGATACGCAGTATTTT | CASTIAGGPGDTQYF
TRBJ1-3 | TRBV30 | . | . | TGTGCCTGGAGTCTGTATGTGGGTGGCACCATATATTTT | CAWSLYVGGTIYF
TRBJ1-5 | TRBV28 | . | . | TGTGCCAGCAGGTTTACAGGGAGAAATCAGCCCCAGCATTTT | CASRFTGRNQPQHF
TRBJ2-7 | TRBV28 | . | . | TGTGCCAGCAGCACTGGAGTGACAGGTCCCTACGAGCAGTACTTC | CASSTGVTGPYEQYF
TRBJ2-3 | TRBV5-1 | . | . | TGCGCCAGCAGCTTGGACGCAGGACTAAGCACAGATACGCAGTATTTT | CASSLDAGLSTDTQYF